This T cell receptor (beta chain) was sequenced for a study of Graves' ophthalmopathy and Graves' hyperthyroidism (dated by TCRdb to 2017 to 2018). In the study overall: Peripheral blood was collected at initial diagnosis, before any treatment. To explore V-J signatures distinguishing ophthalmopathy from hyperthyroidism, a discovery set of approximately 100 patients (fewer than 45 ophthalmopathy, about 57 stable hyperthyroidism) was enrolled. In six or seven hyperthyroidism patients, the T-cell repertoires found in thyroid tissue were compared with those found in blood. An independent validation cohort comprised 18 to 20 hyperthyroidism patients and roughly 15 patients who later progressed from hyperthyroidism to ophthalmopathy. For training and testing, the roughly 97 patients in the discovery cohort were randomly divided in a 7:3 ratio. Following sampling, methimazole starting at 30 mg daily was administered to hyperthyroidism patients, and high-dose intravenous methylprednisolone was administered to ophthalmopathy patients. In total, 135 blood samples were TCR-sequenced: roughly 45 ophthalmopathy, under 85 hyperthyroidism and about 17 hyperthyroidism-to-ophthalmopathy patients. TCR beta repertoire signatures were used to distinguish Graves' ophthalmopathy from Graves' hyperthyroidism and to predict progression to ophthalmopathy.

Summary of the overall study and its limitations: Most expanded thyroid clonotypes with frequency above 0.001 were also detected in blood, suggesting blood repertoires may reflect the thyroid immune response. Ophthalmopathy was separated from stable hyperthyroidism by the 13-signature model with around 88% sensitivity and roughly 82% specificity in cross-validation and with 80%/75% in the test set. Sample size was not statistically predetermined, and group allocation was not concealed from the investigators. In validation, the model predicted ophthalmopathy progression with about 71% sensitivity and approximately 78% specificity; roughly eleven predicted patients were CT-confirmed with GO in a median of about 7.1 months.

Ophthalmopathy patients were characterized by moderately to severely active disease, a Clinical Activity Score of at least 3, a NOSPECS grade of at least 4, and a disease duration under 3 months. Patients were excluded if they had other autoimmune diseases, uncontrolled infections, pregnancy or lactation. Clinical symptoms, serum thyroxine, TRAb, thyroid ultrasound and orbital computed tomography formed the basis of the diagnosis. PBMCs were isolated from about 9 ml of fresh peripheral blood by Ficoll-Paque density gradient centrifugation. Total RNA was extracted with Trizol reagent and quality-checked on an Agilent 2100 Bioanalyzer. For repertoire sequencing, TCR beta CDR3 regions were amplified from RNA transcripts. The first round was an RT-PCR using HTBI primers with the Qiagen OneStep RT-PCR kit, and this first round was followed by a second-round multiplex PCR, then size selection and purification. Libraries were sequenced paired-end with 100 bp reads on an Illumina HiSeq2000. In the paper's pipeline: SOAPnuke was used for read processing, and reads with adapters, uncalled bases, a mean Phred below 15, or no exact constant-primer or identifier match were discarded. COPE v1.2.5 was used to merge the high-quality paired reads. Each unique nucleotide sequence was treated as a clonotype, and MiTCR v1.1 was used to align the clonotypes to the IMGT TRB V, D and J references. Only V-J combinations with frequency above 0.0001 were analysed, covering approximately 99% of repertoires. For each V-J combination, a TCR clonal expansion and chaos score was defined as the ratio of F50 clonal expansion to chaos observed in the TCRdist matrix. Features were reduced by Welch's t-statistics and random forest to around 14 V-J combinations, which fed a naive Bayes classifier. Thyroid-blood repertoire similarity was quantified with the Morisita-Horn index. TCRdb cleaned the public reads at Q25 with fastp, built clones with MiXCR and kept in-frame beta chains. Each entry is one CDR3 protein sequence, shown with its most common DNA and genes. TCRdb assigned the V and J calls; the authors' analysis was not used. A total of approximately 480,000 distinct CDR3 sequences appear in this sample, approximately 15% of them only once. 9.8% of the sample lies in the top ten.

The germline V gene (reference sequence) specifies LNHNV as CDR1 and YYDKDF as CDR2. Including cysteine and phenylalanine, the CDR3 has 16 amino acids. Only the CDR3 region is kept as DNA, spanning 48 bases read in frame from base 1. V and J lose 1 base and 6 bases, and a span of 13 bases separates them. This clonotype showed up many times. This receptor's antigen is unknown. Per-nucleotide qualities are absent, and no much larger clonotype sits a single base away. The sample taken for sequencing was blood. The V and J segments used are TRBV15 and TRBJ1-6; D gene: possibly TRBD1, on 5 matching bases. This TCR was recovered from a woman in her thirties with Graves' ophthalmopathy. Donor details come from another sample of the same person, matched by shared clones. This receptor has the CDR3 CATSRVGGIGNSPLHF. Read as DNA, the sequence is TGTGCCACCAGCAGAGTGGGGGGGATTGGTAATTCACCCCTCCACTTT.